This is a list of T cell receptor beta chains from one sample in a study of blood T cells in healthy people across ages. TCRdb ran MiXCR on the 5' RACE reads and lists one entry per CDR3 protein. The profile shows 1.5 million to 2 million distinct CDR3 sequences, about 28% of them singletons. The sample was blood. These receptors were obtained from a woman younger than 45 in good health. The CDR3 runs from the conserved cysteine through the conserved F or W. Fields, in order: D gene, V gene, J gene, clone size, CDR3 protein, CDR3 DNA. A D gene is named only where the DNA matches it firmly. The size entry is marked missing in some rows and otherwise reads once, few, many or a size class.

NA	TRBV5-1	TRBJ1-2	many	CASSLTDNYGYTF	TGTGCCAGCAGTTTAACAGACAACTATGGCTACACCTTC
NA	TRBV20-1	TRBJ1-2	few	CSATGTAEGYTF	TGCAGTGCTACCGGGACGGCTGAGGGCTACACCTTC
NA	TRBV10-2	TRBJ2-7	NA	CASRGGLLYEQYF	TGCGCCAGCAGGGGCGGACTACTTTACGAGCAGTACTTC
NA	TRBV9	TRBJ2-3	few	CASSQGATDTQYF	TGTGCCAGCAGCCAAGGGGCCACAGATACGCAGTATTTT
TRBD1	TRBV12-3/TRBV12-4	TRBJ1-1	few	CASSWGAGGARAFF	TGTGCCAGCAGTTGGGGGGCAGGGGGGGCTCGAGCTTTCTTT
NA	TRBV29-1	TRBJ1-1	few	CSSGTMNTEAFF	TGCAGCTCCGGGACAATGAACACTGAAGCTTTCTTT
TRBD1	TRBV7-9	TRBJ2-2	NA	CASSPGTGLNTGELFF	TGTGCCAGCAGCCCCGGGACAGGGTTGAACACCGGGGAGCTGTTTTTT
NA	TRBV7-2	TRBJ2-3	few	CASLRGGTDTQYF	TGTGCCAGCCTCCGGGGCGGCACAGATACGCAGTATTTT
NA	TRBV28	TRBJ2-1	many	CASSLSTKQFF	TGTGCCAGCAGTTTATCGACTAAGCAGTTCTTC
NA	TRBV5-5	TRBJ1-1	NA	CASIIRGGNTEAFF	TGTGCCAGCATCATCCGGGGGGGAAACACTGAAGCTTTCTTT
NA	TRBV7-6	TRBJ2-3	many	CASSLASGAADTQYF	TGTGCCAGCAGCTTAGCTTCTGGGGCCGCAGATACGCAGTATTTT
NA	TRBV6-2/TRBV6-3	TRBJ2-4	NA	CASSYFGGFQYF	TGTGCCAGCAGTTACTTCGGCGGATTTCAGTACTTC
NA	TRBV2	TRBJ2-1	few	CASTGTSRNEQFF	TGTGCCAGCACGGGCACTAGTCGAAATGAGCAGTTCTTC
TRBD1	TRBV5-1	TRBJ2-3	NA	CASSLGTGIDTQYF	TGCGCCAGCAGCTTGGGGACAGGGATAGATACGCAGTATTTT
NA	TRBV18	TRBJ2-5	many	CASSEGLQETQYF	TGTGCCAGCAGCGAGGGACTCCAAGAGACCCAGTACTTC
NA	TRBV7-2	TRBJ2-5	NA	CASSRTERWEQYF	TGTGCCAGCAGCAGGACCGAGCGGTGGGAGCAGTACTTC
NA	TRBV7-2	TRBJ2-3	many	CASRGADRTDTQYF	TGTGCCAGCCGCGGCGCGGACCGCACAGATACGCAGTATTTT
NA	TRBV5-1	TRBJ2-7	NA	CASSLDGQPPYEQYF	TGCGCCAGCAGCTTAGACGGACAGCCCCCATACGAGCAGTACTTC
NA	TRBV7-6	TRBJ2-5	many	CASSRRSRGDQETQYF	TGTGCCAGCAGCCGCAGGAGCAGGGGGGATCAAGAGACCCAGTACTTC
NA	TRBV20-1	TRBJ2-7	few	CSARGQGQNSYEQYF	TGCAGTGCTAGGGGGCAGGGCCAAAACTCCTACGAGCAGTACTTC
TRBD1	TRBV5-6	TRBJ2-3	NA	CASSYVGGADTQYF	TGTGCCAGCAGCTACGTAGGGGGCGCGGATACGCAGTATTTT
NA	TRBV27	TRBJ2-6	NA	CASSRISSGANVLTF	TGTGCCAGCAGTCGAATATCCTCTGGGGCCAACGTCCTGACTTTC
NA	TRBV4-1	TRBJ1-2	few	CASSQGQQTYGYTF	TGCGCCAGCAGCCAAGGACAGCAAACCTATGGCTACACCTTC
NA	TRBV6-2/TRBV6-3	TRBJ1-6	few	CASNPEGPRVENSPLHF	TGTGCCAGCAACCCCGAGGGGCCTAGGGTGGAGAATTCACCCCTCCACTTT
NA	TRBV5-6	TRBJ2-7	NA	CASSLIASYDQYF	TGTGCCAGCAGCTTGATCGCCTCCTACGATCAGTACTTC
NA	TRBV7-2	TRBJ2-3	few	CASSPEGLGTDTQYF	TGTGCCAGCAGTCCCGAGGGACTCGGCACAGATACGCAGTATTTT
TRBD1	TRBV5-1	TRBJ2-7	NA	CASSFRTGGAEQYF	TGCGCCAGCAGCTTCCGGACAGGGGGCGCCGAGCAGTACTTC
TRBD1	TRBV28	TRBJ2-2	NA	CAIQGDDTGELFF	TGTGCCATCCAGGGGGATGACACCGGGGAGCTGTTTTTT
NA	TRBV7-2	TRBJ1-2	few	CASSLPDGGSYGYTF	TGTGCCAGCAGCCTACCGGATGGGGGGAGCTATGGCTACACCTTC
NA	TRBV28	TRBJ2-7	NA	CASSSSDGTYEQYF	TGTGCCAGCAGCTCCTCGGACGGTACCTACGAGCAGTACTTC
TRBD1	TRBV25-1	TRBJ2-1	few	CASSELRTGWRGNEQFF	TGTGCCAGCAGTGAATTACGGACAGGGTGGAGGGGCAATGAGCAGTTCTTC
TRBD2	TRBV20-1	TRBJ2-7	few	CSARDAKGGSSYEQYF	TGCAGTGCTAGAGATGCCAAGGGCGGGAGCTCCTACGAGCAGTACTTC
NA	TRBV4-1	TRBJ1-2	NA	CASSQDGDFNYGYTF	TGCGCCAGCAGCCAAGATGGGGACTTTAACTATGGCTACACCTTC
NA	TRBV27	TRBJ2-5	NA	CASSSGRTGGLETQYF	TGTGCCAGCAGTTCGGGACGGACCGGGGGGCTCGAGACCCAGTACTTC
NA	TRBV7-8	TRBJ2-7	many	CASSLSRNSYEQYF	TGTGCCAGCAGCTTATCACGGAATTCCTACGAGCAGTACTTC
NA	TRBV12-3/TRBV12-4	TRBJ2-5	many	CASRSGGEETQYF	TGTGCCAGCAGGTCCGGGGGCGAGGAGACCCAGTACTTC
NA	TRBV15	TRBJ2-5	NA	CATSTRGVETQYF	TGTGCCACCAGCACCAGGGGAGTGGAGACCCAGTACTTC
NA	TRBV29-1	TRBJ2-7	many	CSVEGTVSYEQYF	TGCAGCGTTGAAGGCACAGTCTCCTACGAGCAGTACTTC
NA	TRBV30	TRBJ1-1	NA	CAWSESSIHTEAFF	TGTGCCTGGAGTGAAAGCAGTATCCACACTGAAGCTTTCTTT
NA	TRBV29-1	TRBJ1-2	few	CSVDAANYGYTF	TGCAGCGTTGACGCTGCTAACTATGGCTACACCTTC
NA	TRBV24-1	TRBJ2-2	NA	CATSDLRRGTGELFF	TGTGCCACCAGTGATTTGAGACGGGGGACCGGGGAGCTGTTTTTT
NA	TRBV20-1	TRBJ2-3	few	CSARLTSISTDTQYF	TGCAGTGCTAGGCTAACATCCATTAGCACAGATACGCAGTATTTT
NA	TRBV5-6	TRBJ1-1	NA	CASSLGPMRGANTEAFF	TGTGCCAGCAGCTTGGGACCTATGAGAGGGGCGAACACTGAAGCTTTCTTT
TRBD2	TRBV6-1	TRBJ2-5	NA	CASSELAGGLETQYF	TGTGCCAGCAGTGAGCTAGCGGGGGGGCTTGAGACCCAGTACTTC
TRBD2	TRBV7-2	TRBJ2-3	NA	CASSSAGGAITDTQYF	TGTGCCAGCAGCTCAGCGGGAGGGGCCATCACAGATACGCAGTATTTT
NA	TRBV6-5	TRBJ2-1	few	CASRDLPYDEQFF	TGTGCCAGTAGGGACCTCCCCTACGATGAGCAGTTCTTC
NA	TRBV10-3	TRBJ2-3	NA	CAISLQGSADTQYF	TGTGCCATCAGTCTACAGGGTTCAGCAGATACGCAGTATTTT
NA	TRBV15	TRBJ2-3	NA	CATSRERGRDTQYF	TGTGCCACCAGCAGAGAAAGGGGTAGGGATACGCAGTATTTT
TRBD1	TRBV29-1	TRBJ2-7	NA	CSVDIPGTGSSYEQYF	TGCAGCGTTGATATACCTGGGACAGGGAGCTCCTACGAGCAGTACTTC
NA	TRBV12-3/TRBV12-4	TRBJ1-2	NA	CASSLGISAGYTF	TGTGCCAGCAGTTTAGGTATATCTGCCGGCTACACCTTC
TRBD1	TRBV6-2/TRBV6-3	TRBJ2-7	many	CASSYTSDRSREQYF	TGTGCCAGCAGTTACACGTCGGACAGGTCTCGGGAGCAGTACTTC
NA	TRBV9	TRBJ2-1	many	CASSVVDHNEQFF	TGTGCCAGCAGCGTAGTTGACCACAATGAGCAGTTCTTC
TRBD2	TRBV3-1	TRBJ2-5	NA	CASSYGRGRGETQYF	TGTGCCAGCAGCTACGGTCGCGGGAGAGGAGAGACCCAGTACTTC
TRBD1	TRBV7-7	TRBJ2-5	NA	CASMSGDRESTQYF	TGTGCCAGTATGTCTGGGGACAGAGAATCGACCCAGTACTTC
TRBD1	TRBV4-1	TRBJ2-7	many	CASSQNDRGYEQYF	TGCGCCAGCAGCCAAAATGACAGGGGGTACGAGCAGTACTTC
NA	TRBV21-1	TRBJ2-7	NA	CASSKRSRGRYEQYF	TGTGCCAGCAGCAAAAGGTCCAGGGGGAGGTACGAGCAGTACTTC